The sequence of this T cell receptor beta chain was determined in a study of blood T cell repertoires in COVID-19 (TCRdb year 2020). A note on the overall study: Collaborator samples came from the United States, Italy and Spain and covered acute and convalescent phases of COVID-19. The prospective study material was composed of cDNA or gDNA derived from T cells, B-cell-depleted T cells, or PBMCs. The dataset comprised deeply sampled blood TCRbeta repertoires from subjects exposed to, actively infected with, or recovered from COVID-19. The repertoires were released in a freely available public database intended as a resource for research on the immune response to SARS-CoV-2. The samples were drawn from the first 160 participants of the ongoing ImmuneRACE study and from 950 to 1,500 subjects provided by 6 global collaborators. The sample metadata nearly always contained a de-identified subject ID, COVID-19 status, age in years and sex. Where available, HLA class I and class II types were obtained from metadata supplied by the sample provider rather than from assay-based typing.

Summary of the overall study and its limitations: How much clinical and demographic metadata was included differed by source and by participant, and the metadata was provided uncurated.

In the prospective study, participants were about 18 to 89 years old, resided in about 25 geographic areas of the United States, and were enrolled through a virtual design. To assign participants to cohorts, the prospective study relied on clinical history that participants themselves reported in a screening survey and a study questionnaire. Exposed participants were defined as having been in contact with someone with a PCR-confirmed or clinician-diagnosed COVID-19 case within 2 weeks of study entry. In the prospective study, mobile phlebotomists collected whole blood, serum and a nasopharyngeal or oropharyngeal swab from each participant. Prospective study participants could optionally give additional blood draws and questionnaires over a roughly two-month period. Blood samples from the prospective study were shipped frozen or at room temperature prior to DNA extraction. TCRbeta CDR3 regions were amplified from genomic DNA by means of the immunoSEQ Assay, a bias-controlled multiplex PCR. Per the authors' processing: The number of nucleated cells in each sample was estimated from the amplification of reference gene primers within the assay. To quantify the absolute abundance of each unique TCRbeta CDR3 rearrangement, sequence reads were collapsed and filtered. For each sample, productive Simpson clonality was calculated as the square root of Simpson's diversity index across productive rearrangements. Imported from immuneACCESS, the table was reduced by TCRdb to in-frame sequences with V and J called. These copies leave out some clones; in studies compared against another copy, an unresolved V gene accounts for under half, and the cause of the remainder is not known. V, J and clone size are those of that table, while D and trimming were read from the DNA. The sample includes fewer than 250,000 clones, with around 83% observed a single time. The ten largest clones represent about 3.3% of the sample.

Its CDR3 holds 14 amino acids, cysteine through phenylalanine. CDR3 DNA is the only sequence kept; it has 42 bases, read in frame from the first base. The V and J ends are trimmed by 5 bases and 6 bases, leaving 16 bases between them. The germline V gene specifies SGHNT as CDR1 and YENEEA as CDR2. In the case of this clone: Its recognized antigen is unknown. Base qualities are not recorded, but no much larger clone differs from it by a single base.

Material for sequencing was PBMCs or T cells enriched from blood (not recorded which). The TCR comes from a woman younger than 45 who had been exposed to COVID-19. The chain is assembled from TRBV11-3 and TRBJ1-1, and the D gene may be TRBD1, 6 bases matching. The CDR3 corresponds to CASSVTGLGAEAFF. The bases are TGTGCCAGCAGCGTCACAGGGCTGGGCGCTGAAGCTTTCTTT.